Listed below are T cell receptor beta chains from one sample, sequenced in a study of blood T cells in healthy people across ages. Each CDR3 protein gets one entry after TCRdb re-called the 5' RACE reads with MiXCR. This sample carries 1.5 million to 2 million distinct CDR3 sequences, roughly 27% of them seen once, and the ten largest clones take over 7%. Sequencing was carried out using blood. These receptors came from a woman aged 25 to 39 in good health. Each CDR3 is given without its conserved first and last residue.

v_gene	j_gene	CDR3aa
TRBV20-1	TRBJ2-7	SASLGGDREQY
TRBV29-1	TRBJ2-3	SVGLAGVSDTQY
TRBV9	TRBJ2-1	ASSTTLLAGAYNEQF
TRBV5-1	TRBJ1-5	ASSLTDRASNQPQH
TRBV4-3	TRBJ2-4	ASSQDGPASPKNIQY
TRBV24-1	TRBJ2-1	ATSDPLQLNNEQF
TRBV5-1	TRBJ1-2	ASSLEFQIQHEFPNGYT
TRBV6-5	TRBJ1-2	ASSYSMIPSGGNYGYT
TRBV20-1	TRBJ2-3	SAMDPGLAGNTDTQY
TRBV7-8	TRBJ2-3	ASSLETSGSSDTQY
TRBV5-1	TRBJ1-6	ASSPIPGQGNSPLH
TRBV29-1	TRBJ2-4	SVKRLAKNIQY
TRBV7-9	TRBJ1-2	ASSFSPGGDYGYT
TRBV20-1	TRBJ2-3	SAPGTSATDTQY
TRBV12-3/TRBV12-4	TRBJ1-5	ASSFEGREPQH
TRBV5-1	TRBJ2-5	ASSLDTGPWETQY
TRBV9	TRBJ2-3	ASSVGASEVTDTQY
TRBV25-1	TRBJ1-2	ASSASGTSGYT
TRBV6-1	TRBJ2-5	ASIFSATEGRETQY
TRBV28	TRBJ2-7	ASRFKGSEQY
TRBV30	TRBJ2-1	AWSRGQGAYNEQF
TRBV5-6	TRBJ2-3	ASRLGRDTQY
TRBV19	TRBJ2-5	ASRILQGRGETQY
TRBV5-1	TRBJ2-1	ASSLELGGATGFEQF
TRBV5-1	TRBJ2-1	ASRVGGDHEQF
TRBV29-1	TRBJ1-2	GVDREHYGYT
TRBV18	TRBJ2-1	ASSPKGLLLGVQF
TRBV20-1	TRBJ2-1	SARVGLAGHNEQF
TRBV30	TRBJ1-5	AWSTGVGNQPQH